This TCR beta chain appears in the sequencing data of a study of T cells expressing NK-cell markers (dated by TCRdb to the early 2020s). About the investigation overall: TCR beta-chain repertoires were profiled in sorted CD3+CD56+NKG2C+, CD3+CD56+NKG2C- and CD3+CD56-NKG2C+ T-cell subsets from eight donors. All eight donors whose samples were sequenced were randomly selected healthy volunteers, three of them men and five women. Of the eight sequenced donors, seven were found to be HCMV-seropositive and one was found to be HCMV-seronegative. Libraries were sequenced as 2 x 150 bp reads on Illumina HiSeq 2000/2500, MiSeq or NextSeq. Study-wide findings and limitations: Whether the expanded NKG2C-expressing T cell clones were specific for HCMV antigens was left unclear. For six donors, the dominant CD3+CD56+NKG2C+ clonotypes were among the top 10 CD8+ clonotypes and accounted for about 1.0-7.0% of CD8+ T cells. Those dominant clonotypes were again the most abundant among CD3+CD56-NKG2C+ cells in a handful of donors, at about 25-60.1%.

Counted from cysteine to phenylalanine, this CDR3 has 15 amino acids. Nucleotide data are not available. HCMV serostatus was determined by detecting HCMV-specific IgG in serum with a commercial ELISA kit. Peripheral blood mononuclear cells were isolated from blood by Ficoll density gradient centrifugation. The run used an Illumina HiSeq 2000. 5'RACE template switching, by which a universal primer site and unique molecular identifiers were added, was used to make TCR beta cDNA libraries. cDNA synthesis was primed from the TCR beta constant segment, followed by two successive PCR amplification steps. In the authors' own workflow: MIGEC handled demultiplexing of the reads and grouping by UMI, while MiTCR was used to assemble and quantify clonotypes. To exclude erroneous sequences, any TCR cDNA sequence not supported by at least two reads was discarded. The tcR package was used for downstream repertoire analysis, with clonotypes matched between fractions based on CDR3 nucleotide sequence plus V segment. VDJmatch was used to annotate antigen specificity against VDJdb, with one amino acid substitution allowed in CDR3. Each entry corresponds to one CDR3 protein sequence from reads that TCRdb reprocessed, and DNA is not given. These V and J calls originate from TCRdb's pipeline instead of the authors' own analysis. The sample's own table lists 300,000 to 450,000 distinct CDR3 sequences. Clones ranked in the top ten supply roughly 5.2% of the sample.

About this clonotype: The clone's antigen remains unknown.

The receptor chain draws on TRBV12-3 or TRBV12-4 and TRBJ1-1. This sequence was found in a man between 18 and 69 years old in good health. Sequenced: blood T cells: a sorted CD56 or NKG2C T cell subset, CD4+ or CD8+ T cells, or bulk PBMC T cells (not recorded which). CDR3 region: CASSPPGTLNTEAFF.